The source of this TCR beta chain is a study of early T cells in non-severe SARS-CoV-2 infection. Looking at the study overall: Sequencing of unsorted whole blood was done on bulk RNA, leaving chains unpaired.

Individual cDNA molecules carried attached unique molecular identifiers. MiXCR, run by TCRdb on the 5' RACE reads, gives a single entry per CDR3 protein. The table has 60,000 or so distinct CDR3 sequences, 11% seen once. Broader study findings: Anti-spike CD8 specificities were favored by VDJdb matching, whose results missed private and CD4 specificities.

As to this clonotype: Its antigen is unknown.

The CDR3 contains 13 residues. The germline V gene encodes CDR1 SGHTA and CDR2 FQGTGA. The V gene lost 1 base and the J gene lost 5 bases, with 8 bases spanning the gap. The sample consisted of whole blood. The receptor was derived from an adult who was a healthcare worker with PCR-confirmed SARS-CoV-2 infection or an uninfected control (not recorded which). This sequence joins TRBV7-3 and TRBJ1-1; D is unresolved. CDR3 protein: CASSLRAQTEAFF. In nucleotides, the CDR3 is TGTGCCAGCAGCTTAAGGGCTCAAACTGAAGCTTTCTTT.